These 8 T cell receptor beta chains originate from one sample sequenced in a study of blood T cell repertoires in COVID-19. TCRdb keeps only in-frame clones here, not all; method: immunoSEQ multiplex PCR. This sample yields under 85,000 clones, of which around 89% are seen a single time; roughly 14% belongs to the top ten. Sample: peripheral blood. These receptors all come from an older man with active or convalescent COVID-19.

CDR3 coding DNA: TGTGCCAGCAGCCGAGGACTAGCGGGAGGATTCGATGAGCAGTTCTTC. It codes for CASSRGLAGGFDEQFF. The genes are TRBV5-4 and TRBJ2-1, with 14 bases lining up with TRBD2. V shed 4 bases and J 8 bases; nucleotides not matched to a gene: 8. The CDR3 spans 16 residues. Germline CDR1 SGHNT, CDR2 YYREEE (reference sequence).

The chain uses TRBV5-1 and TRBJ2-1; possibly TRBD2 for D (6 bases). The CDR3 loop spans 18 amino acids. Germline-derived CDR1 and CDR2 are SGHRS and YFSETQ. Trimming removed 0 bases at V and 0 bases at J, with 16 bases between. The DNA for the CDR3 is TGCGCCAGCAGCTTGGTAGTAGCGGCTTCAAGCTCCTACAATGAGCAGTTCTTC. Residues: CASSLVVAASSSYNEQFF.

Only one count was recorded for this clone. J is TRBJ1-1 and V is TRBV2, with 8 bases identical to TRBD1. J gave up 5 bases and V 8 bases, and 7 bases lay outside the gene matches. Looked up from germline, CDR1 is SNHLY and CDR2 is FYNNEI. The CDR3 length is 13 residues. CDR3 in amino acids: CASLVNRGTEAFF. In DNA form, the CDR3 reads TGTGCCAGCCTTGTGAACAGGGGGACTGAAGCTTTCTTT.

Only one count was recorded for this clone. V gene TRBV28 combines with J gene TRBJ2-5; D is perhaps TRBD1 (5 bases). The CDR3 is 15 amino acids. Germline assignment: CDR1 MDHEN and CDR2 SYDVKM. V was cut by 5 bases and J by 7 bases, with 20 bases left in between. CDR3 nucleotide sequence: TGTGCCAGCAGTAGTGACAGACCCGAGAAGAGGACCCAGTACTTC. It encodes CASSSDRPEKRTQYF. Combining the CDR3 with reference TRBV28 and TRBJ2-5 gives the whole variable domain DVKVTQSSRYLVKRTGEKVFLECVQDMDHENMFWYRQDPGLGLRLIYFSYDVKMKEKGDIPEGYSVSREKKERFSLILESASTNQTSMYLCASSSDRPEKRTQYFGPGTRLLVL.

The genes are TRBV30 and TRBJ2-5, with 9 positions matching TRBD2. CDR3 length: 14 amino acids. V trimming: 4 bases; J trimming: 5 bases; junction bases outside the gene matches: 8. Germline V gene data show CDR1 as GTSNPN and CDR2 as SVGIG (reference sequence). CDR3 bases: TGTGCCTGGAACCGAGCGGGAGGTTGGGAGACCCAGTACTTC. It yields the protein CAWNRAGGWETQYF.

V is TRBV6-5 and J is TRBJ2-7; 8 bases align to TRBD1. This CDR3 has 14 amino acids. V shed 6 bases and J 2 bases; nucleotides not matched to a gene: 6. From germline, CDR1 is MNHEY and CDR2 SVGAGI. CDR3 nucleotides: TGTGCCAGCAGAGCAGGGGGCAGCGCCTACGAGCAGTACTTC. It yields the protein CASRAGGSAYEQYF.

The genes are TRBV19 and TRBJ1-3; TRBD1 agrees at 7 bases. The ends lost 6 bases at V and 4 bases at J; junction bases unmatched: 6. CDR1 and CDR2 from the germline V gene are LNHDA and SQIVND (reference sequence). CDR3 length: 14 residues. The CDR3 bases are TGTGCCAGTAGCTCCGGGACAGAAGGAAACACCATATATTTT. This encodes CASSSGTEGNTIYF.

V is TRBV3-1 (or the pseudogene TRBV3-2) and J is TRBJ2-7; tentative D call: TRBD2 (5 bases). The CDR3 length is 17 residues. Trimming shortened V by 0 bases and J by 4 bases, and 19 bases separated the two germline ends. Germline CDR1 is LGHDT and CDR2 is YNNKEL (reference sequence). In nucleotides, the CDR3 is TGTGCCAGCAGCCAAGAAGTGAGAGGAGGCCGCGGGTACGAGCAGTACTTC. It codes for CASSQEVRGGRGYEQYF.